The 15 T cell receptor beta chains listed next were all sequenced from one sample in a study of CD8 T cells in ankylosing spondylitis. Study-wide findings and caveats: A TCR beta motif of several highly homologous variants appeared characteristic of ankylosing spondylitis blood.

TCRdb ran MiXCR on the 5' RACE reads and lists one entry per CDR3 protein. The sample contains 700,000 to 1,000,000 distinct CDR3 sequences, 12% of which appear only once. No antigen has been identified for these receptors. The sequenced sample was blood, either unsorted or a sorted T cell fraction (not recorded which). The receptors were sampled from a male donor with ankylosing spondylitis.

This clonotype has just a few counts. This rearrangement joins TRBV5-1 to TRBJ1-4; 7 bases align to TRBD1. Germline V gene lookup returns CDR1 SGHRS and CDR2 YFSETQ. The V and J ends lost 3 bases and 8 bases, in that order; junction bases with no gene match: 7. This CDR3 has 14 residues. The CDR3 bases are TGCGCCAGCAGCTCCGGGACAGTAGAAGAAAAACTGTTTTTT. This encodes CASSSGTVEEKLFF.

Only a few counts were recorded for this clonotype. The chain employs TRBV7-2 and TRBJ1-4; 8 nucleotides align to TRBD1. Germline CDR1 SGHTA, CDR2 FQGNSA. This CDR3 comprises 14 residues. After removal of 4 bases from V and 14 bases from J, the junction contained 12 bases not matched to a gene. The CDR3 region has the DNA TGTGCCAGCAGCTGGGGGACAGGCCGTGCACGGCTGTTTTTT. Protein product: CASSWGTGRARLFF.

The chain is built from TRBV7-9 and TRBJ2-3, with TRBD1 matching 9 bases. The V gene end was trimmed by 5 bases and the J gene end by 9 bases; junction bases not matched to a gene: 18. The CDR3 covers 17 residues. CDR1 and CDR2 (germline): SEHNR, FQNEAQ (reference sequence). The CDR3 loop is CASSPNPGTGFFETQYF. The CDR3 bases are TGTGCCAGCAGCCCAAACCCCGGGACAGGGTTTTTTGAGACGCAGTATTTT.

This rearrangement joins TRBV5-1 to TRBJ2-6; D may match TRBD1 or TRBD2 (5 bases each). Germline CDR1 and CDR2: SGHRS and YFSETQ. V was trimmed by 4 bases and J by 2 bases, leaving 13 bases between them. This CDR3 has 16 amino acids. For the CDR3, the DNA is TGCGCCAGCAGCCGAGAATTGGGACCTGGGGCCAACGTCCTGACTTTC. Protein: CASSRELGPGANVLTF.

The chain recombines TRBV9 with TRBJ2-2; maybe TRBD1 (6 bases). The V end was cut by 8 bases, the J end by 0 bases, with 14 bases between. The V gene's germline CDR1 is SGDLS and CDR2 YYNGEE. CDR3 length equals 15 residues. CDR3 region: CASSRGPTNTGELFF. The CDR3 DNA is TGTGCCAGTTCCAGGGGTCCGACGAACACCGGGGAGCTGTTTTTT.

There are many counts of this clonotype. The V and J genes are TRBV12-3 or TRBV12-4 and TRBJ2-2; 7 nucleotides agree with TRBD2. This CDR3 spans 16 amino acids. V was clipped by 3 bases and J by 3 bases; unmatched bases: 7. The DNA of the CDR3 is TGTGCCAGCAGTTTTGGCTCTAGCGGTTACACCGGGGAGCTGTTTTTT. This gives the protein CASSFGSSGYTGELFF.

This clonotype has just a few counts. The chain joins TRBV20-1 to TRBJ1-1; D gene uncertain. Deletions cut 2 bases from V and 1 base from J, with 8 bases between. Germline loops: CDR1 DFQATT, CDR2 SNEGSKA (reference sequence). The CDR3 length is 13 residues. The CDR3 nucleotides read TGCAGTGCTAGAACCCACCCGAACACTGAAGCTTTCTTT. Encoded protein: CSARTHPNTEAFF.

The table lists this clonotype with a few counts. V is TRBV6-2 or TRBV6-3 and J is TRBJ2-1; D uncertain. Trimming took 2 bases from V and 8 from J, leaving 19 bases between them. Germline CDR1 reads MNHEY; CDR2 reads SVGEGT. The CDR3 extends over 16 amino acids. This CDR3 is CASSYAEMVGGDEQFF. The CDR3 region has the DNA TGTGCCAGCAGTTACGCCGAGATGGTGGGTGGGGATGAGCAGTTCTTC.

This clonotype turned up a few times. This chain uses TRBV28 with TRBJ2-5, with 11 nucleotides matching TRBD2. Trimming at V came to 7 bases and at J to 5 bases, leaving 6 bases not matched to a gene. In germline, CDR1 is MDHEN, CDR2 SYDVKM. The CDR3 has 14 residues. CDR3 sequence reads: CASNLAGGRETQYF. The CDR3 coding sequence is TGTGCCAGCAACCTAGCGGGGGGCCGTGAGACCCAGTACTTC.

This clonotype was recorded a few times. The rearrangement links TRBV3-1 to TRBJ1-1; the match to TRBD1 covers 9 bases. Per the germline V gene, CDR1 is LGHDT and CDR2 is YNNKEL (reference sequence). The V segment lost 3 bases and the J segment 11 bases; nucleotides outside the gene matches: 7. This CDR3 spans 13 amino acids. Here the CDR3 DNA reads TGTGCCAGCAGCCAGGGGACAGGGATCGGGGCTTTCTTT. Encoded protein: CASSQGTGIGAFF.

This clonotype showed up many times. The chain uses TRBV29-1 and TRBJ1-4; D remains unclear. The CDR3 is made up of 14 amino acids. V lost 7 bases and J lost 5, with 17 bases in between. Per germline, CDR1 SQVTM and CDR2 ANQGSEA. This CDR3 is CSASWTYENEKLFF. The CDR3 DNA sequence: TGCAGCGCCAGCTGGACGTACGAAAATGAAAAACTGTTTTTT. The variable domain in full, with the rest retrieved from reference TRBV29-1 and TRBJ1-4, is SAVISQKPSRDICQRGTSLTIQCQVDSQVTMMFWYRQQPGQSLTLIATANQGSEATYESGFVIDKFPISRPNLTFSTLTVSNMSPEDSSIYLCSASWTYENEKLFFGSGTQLSVL.

This clonotype was seen more than once but under ten times. The genes are TRBV29-1 and TRBJ1-2; D unresolved. Per the germline V gene, CDR1 is SQVTM and CDR2 is ANQGSEA. V was cut by 2 bases and J by 4 bases, with 14 bases left in between. CDR3 size: 14 residues. The CDR3 nucleotides are TGCAGCGTTGAATCGTACGAATCCGGCTATGGCTACACCTTC. Protein product: CSVESYESGYGYTF.

This clonotype was observed at least ten times. The chain has TRBV20-1 and TRBJ1-3, with TRBD1 as a possible D gene (5 bases). The CDR3 is made up of 14 amino acids. Germline loops: CDR1 DFQATT, CDR2 SNEGSKA (reference sequence). V lost 0 bases and J lost 2, with 8 bases in between. This CDR3 reads CSARDRVTGNTIYF. DNA for the CDR3: TGCAGTGCTAGAGACAGGGTTACTGGAAACACCATATATTTT.

This clonotype was detected ten times or more. Written as DNA, the CDR3 is TGCAGCGGGACTAGCGGGACCACAGATACGCAGTATTTT. Residues: CSGTSGTTDTQYF. This chain links TRBV29-1 with TRBJ2-3; 12 nucleotides line up with TRBD2. Germline CDR1 reads SQVTM; CDR2 reads ANQGSEA. The CDR3 loop spans 13 amino acids. J lost 2 bases, V lost 7 bases, and 1 base had no gene match.

Many counts were recorded for this clonotype. The chain combines TRBV4-3 with TRBJ2-1; no firm D call. The CDR3 loop spans 15 amino acids. Germline CDR1 is LGHNA and CDR2 is YSLEER. V was pared by 3 bases and J by 10 bases, with 19 bases between. The CDR3 nucleotides are TGCGCCAGCAGCCAGCACTTCAGGAGTGCCCGAGAGCAGTTCTTC. This gives the protein CASSQHFRSAREQFF.